These 25 T cell receptor beta chains were sequenced from one sample in a study of cytomegalovirus exposure and HLA in healthy donors. The PCR had 60 Vbeta and 13 Jbeta primers. Assay used: immunoSEQ multiplex PCR; TCRdb lists only in-frame clones, some missing. The sample lists about 160,000 clones; 84% were seen once. The sample consisted of PBMCs. The receptors come from a man aged 30 to 45 in good health and CMV-seronegative.

The rearrangement links TRBV18 to TRBJ2-7, with 7 bases matching TRBD1. Germline loops: CDR1 KGHSH, CDR2 LQKENI. The CDR3 is made up of 15 amino acids. Unmatched junction bases numbered 5, after V lost 3 bases and J lost 0 bases. This CDR3 reads CASSPKDRSSYEQYF. In DNA, the CDR3 is TGTGCCAGCTCACCCAAGGACAGGAGCTCCTACGAGCAGTACTTC.

The rearrangement links TRBV11-2 to TRBJ2-3; weak D call: TRBD2 (6 bases). CDR1 SGHAT and CDR2 FQNNGV come from the germline V gene. Trimming left V 6 bases short and J 2 bases short, with 15 bases between. The CDR3 loop spans 15 amino acids. CDR3: CASRWSGYPTDTQYF. The CDR3 DNA reads as TGTGCCAGCAGATGGAGCGGGTACCCCACAGATACGCAGTATTTT.

This chain links TRBV29-1 with TRBJ1-2, with TRBD1 matching 9 bases. The CDR3 runs 14 residues. Germline V CDR1 and CDR2: SQVTM, ANQGSEA. The V gene end was trimmed by 4 bases and the J gene end by 5 bases; junction bases not matched to a gene: 8. The DNA of the CDR3 is TGCAGCGTTGCCCGGGACAGGGATTGGTATGGCTACACCTTC. It translates to CSVARDRDWYGYTF. The whole variable domain, remainder taken from reference TRBV29-1 and TRBJ1-2, is SAVISQKPSRDICQRGTSLTIQCQVDSQVTMMFWYRQQPGQSLTLIATANQGSEATYESGFVIDKFPISRPNLTFSTLTVSNMSPEDSSIYLCSVARDRDWYGYTFGSGTRLTVV.

CDR3 protein: CASSPLGPGETQYF. The CDR3 DNA sequence: TGTGCCAGCAGTCCCCTAGGACCAGGGGAGACCCAGTACTTC. This chain uses TRBV27 with TRBJ2-5; a weak D match, TRBD1 (5 bases). The germline V gene has CDR1 MNHEY and CDR2 SMNVEV (reference sequence). This CDR3 contains 14 residues. The V end was cut by 5 bases, the J end by 5 bases, with 15 bases between.

CDR3 sequence reads: CAWRQGASPLHF. Here the CDR3 DNA reads TGTGCCTGGAGACAGGGGGCTTCACCCCTCCACTTT. This chain uses TRBV30 with TRBJ1-6; TRBD1 matches 9 bases. Germline lookup yields CDR1 GTSNPN and CDR2 SVGIG (reference sequence). The V segment lost 3 bases and the J segment 9 bases; nucleotides outside the gene matches: 0. The CDR3 is 12 amino acids.

The chain is built from TRBV5-3 and TRBJ2-5; D gene uncertain. TRBV5-3 is known as an ORF, though its function is uncertain. The CDR3 totals 14 residues. The ends were cut back, 0 bases at V and 5 bases at J, with 11 bases in the middle. The CDR3 DNA reads TGTGCCAGAAGCTTGGCCCTTCAGTGGGAGACCCAGTACTTC. It codes for CARSLALQWETQYF.

This clone was seen a few times. The rearrangement links TRBV28 to TRBJ2-3; D might be TRBD2 (7 bases). V was shortened by 7 bases and J by 2 bases, with 13 bases between the two germline ends. Germline V gives CDR1 MDHEN, CDR2 SYDVKM. This CDR3 contains 14 residues. Written as DNA, the CDR3 is TGTGCCAGCAAACCCCGGGGGGCCACAGATACGCAGTATTTT. The encoded protein is CASKPRGATDTQYF.

V gene TRBV19 combines with J gene TRBJ2-1; D gene ambiguous. Germline CDR1 and CDR2: LNHDA and SQIVND (reference sequence). The V end lost 1 base, the J end lost 9 bases, and 10 bases lay between the germline ends. The CDR3 covers 13 residues. CDR3 region: CASSIVTIREQFF. The CDR3 nucleotides are TGTGCCAGTAGTATAGTAACTATTCGTGAGCAGTTCTTC.

This chain connects TRBV28 to TRBJ1-2; D may be TRBD1 (6 bases). The CDR3 is 13 residues long. Trimming pared 7 bases from V and 2 bases from J, leaving 11 bases between. The germline CDR1 and CDR2 sequences are MDHEN and SYDVKM. The CDR3 bases are TGTGCCAGCACCTGGGACAAGAACTATGGCTACACCTTC. It codes for CASTWDKNYGYTF.

The V and J genes are TRBV2 and TRBJ2-5; TRBD2 matches at 8 bases. TRBJ2-7 explains the end of the DNA better; the J call may be wrong. The CDR3 covers 19 residues. Germline assignment: CDR1 SNHLY and CDR2 FYNNEI. Written as DNA, the CDR3 is TGTGCCAGCAGGAGGGGACTTGCGGGGGGTGGTCCCCGTTTAGACGAGCAGTACTTC. Encoded protein: CASRRGLAGGGPRLDEQYF.

This clone appeared a few times. This rearrangement joins TRBV27 to TRBJ1-1, with TRBD1 matching 10 bases. The V gene end was trimmed by 7 bases and the J gene end by 3 bases; junction bases not matched to a gene: 8. Looked up from germline, CDR1 is MNHEY and CDR2 is SMNVEV (reference sequence). The CDR3 is 15 residues long. CDR3 nucleotides: TGTGCCAGCATTGACAGGGGGCGAACCCACACTGAAGCTTTCTTT. Its protein is CASIDRGRTHTEAFF.

This clone has only a few counts. This chain uses TRBV10-1 with TRBJ1-1; no firm D call. Germline lookup yields CDR1 WNHNN and CDR2 SYGVQD (reference sequence). This CDR3 contains 11 residues. The V end was cut by 6 bases, the J end by 4 bases, with 6 bases between. CDR3 coding DNA: TGCGCCAGCAGGGCCGCCACTGAAGCTTTCTTT. It encodes CASRAATEAFF.

The genes are TRBV30 and TRBJ2-7; 13 bases are a match to TRBD2. Per germline, CDR1 GTSNPN and CDR2 SVGIG (reference sequence). V trimming: 0 bases; J trimming: 3 bases; junction bases outside the gene matches: 11. The CDR3 consists of 18 residues. The CDR3 here is CAWSVIGLAGAGHYEQYF. The CDR3 nucleotides read TGTGCCTGGAGTGTGATAGGACTAGCGGGGGCCGGGCACTACGAGCAGTACTTC.

CDR3 DNA: TGTGCCAGCAGTCCTCGGACTAGCGGGATAAATGAGCAGTTCTTC. Protein: CASSPRTSGINEQFF. J is TRBJ2-1 and V is TRBV27; TRBD2 matches at 12 bases. Germline CDR1 is MNHEY and CDR2 is SMNVEV (reference sequence). The CDR3 has 15 amino acids. Trimming at V came to 5 bases and at J to 7 bases, leaving 6 bases not matched to a gene.

The chain recombines TRBV5-1 with TRBJ2-3, with 7 bases aligning to TRBD1. In germline, CDR1 is SGHRS, CDR2 YFSETQ. This CDR3 comprises 14 residues. V lost 4 bases, J lost 0 bases, and 2 bases stayed unmatched. In DNA form, the CDR3 reads TGCGCCAGCAGCCGGGACAGCAGCACAGATACGCAGTATTTT. Its protein product is CASSRDSSTDTQYF.

The V call is TRBV2, the J call TRBJ2-2, with a tentative D call TRBD2 (6 bases). The CDR3 length is 15 residues. V lost 6 bases and J lost 5, with 16 bases in between. The germline V gene has CDR1 SNHLY and CDR2 FYNNEI. Here the CDR3 reads CASRRERVETGELFF. The CDR3 DNA follows: TGTGCCAGCAGAAGGGAGCGGGTGGAAACCGGGGAGCTGTTTTTT.

This clone appeared a few times. V gene TRBV11-2 combines with J gene TRBJ1-2; D might be TRBD1 (5 bases). The ends were cut back, 2 bases at V and 8 bases at J, with 15 bases in the middle. The germline gives CDR1 SGHAT, CDR2 FQNNGV. The CDR3 loop spans 14 amino acids. CDR3 sequence (DNA): TGTGCCAGCAGCTTATCTAGGGGTTATAGGGGCTACACCTTC. As protein: CASSLSRGYRGYTF.

This clone occurred a few times. This chain joins TRBV6-1 and TRBJ1-1; a weak D match, TRBD1 (5 bases). The CDR3 loop spans 14 amino acids. V gave up 2 bases and J gave up 3 bases, with 10 bases separating them. CDR1 and CDR2 (germline): MNHNS, SASEGT. CDR3 loop: CASSELGVHTEAFF. For the CDR3, the DNA is TGTGCCAGCAGTGAATTAGGGGTTCACACTGAAGCTTTCTTT.

The CDR3 reads CASSQETGHLLNTEAFF. In DNA form, the CDR3 reads TGCGCCAGCAGCCAAGAGACGGGACACCTTCTGAACACTGAAGCTTTCTTT. The chain joins TRBV4-3 to TRBJ1-1; D might be TRBD1 (6 bases). The CDR3 runs to 17 residues. V was trimmed by 0 bases and J by 0 bases, leaving 14 bases between them. Germline CDR1 LGHNA, CDR2 YSLEER.

In its sample, this clone was seen a few times. The CDR3 region is CSGVISGSVSGRGYNEQFF. DNA for the CDR3: TGCAGCGGCGTAATCTCAGGGAGTGTTAGCGGGAGGGGATACAATGAGCAGTTCTTC. The chain links TRBV29-1 to TRBJ2-1; 11 bases agree with TRBD2. Germline V gene lookup returns CDR1 SQVTM and CDR2 ANQGSEA. There are 19 residues in the CDR3. V shed 7 bases and J 4 bases; nucleotides not matched to a gene: 21.

This chain connects TRBV6-4 to TRBJ2-1, with D tentatively TRBD1 (6 bases). CDR3 length: 14 residues. The ends were cut back, 6 bases at V and 7 bases at J, with 16 bases in the middle. CDR1 and CDR2 (germline): MRHNA, SNTAGT. CDR3 nucleotides: TGTGCCAGCAGCCGAGAGGGGGAGTATAATGAGCAGTTCTTC. Protein sequence: CASSREGEYNEQFF.

The rearrangement joins TRBV15 to TRBJ2-7, with D maybe TRBD2 (5 bases). Germline CDR1 is LNHNV and CDR2 is YYDKDF (reference sequence). This CDR3 spans 12 amino acids. Trimming shortened V by 3 bases and J by 7 bases, and 10 bases separated the two germline ends. The CDR3 DNA follows: TGTGCCACCAGCAGTGCCGAGCGGGAGCAGTACTTC. Encoded protein: CATSSAEREQYF.

V gene TRBV5-1 combines with J gene TRBJ2-3, with TRBD2 matching 9 bases. Per the germline V gene, CDR1 is SGHRS and CDR2 is YFSETQ. This CDR3 region has 15 residues. The junction had 7 bases not matched to a gene; V was cut back by 6 bases and J by 2 bases. The CDR3 here is CASKKVAGVTDTQYF. The CDR3 nucleotides read TGCGCCAGCAAGAAGGTAGCGGGGGTCACAGATACGCAGTATTTT.

The CDR3 nucleotides are TGTGCCAGCAGTTCCCCACAGGGAGTCAAAAAACTGTTTTTT. Translation: CASSSPQGVKKLFF. The chain couples TRBV28 to TRBJ1-4; a possible D gene is TRBD1 (6 bases). The CDR3 extends over 14 amino acids. Germline V gives CDR1 MDHEN, CDR2 SYDVKM. V was pared by 4 bases and J by 9 bases, with 15 bases between.

With regard to this clone: Distinct nucleotide sequences in the sample also encode this CDR3. The chain has TRBV10-3 and TRBJ1-6, with TRBD1 as a possible D gene (6 bases). The CDR3 has 18 residues. Trimming took off 0 bases at V and 8 bases at J, with 20 bases between the two ends. CDR1 and CDR2 (germline): ENHRY, SYGVKD. The CDR3 sequence is CAISESPRQGIGDSPLHF. In DNA, the CDR3 is TGTGCCATCAGTGAGTCCCCCAGGCAGGGGATAGGTGATTCACCCCTCCACTTT.